These 9 T cell receptor beta chains share one sample of origin, sequenced in a study of CD8+CD57+ T cells in acquired aplastic anemia. Before being chosen for sequencing, patients had shown CD8+CD57+ cell expansion by flow cytometry. CDR3 and TCR beta VDJ profiling relied on a genomic DNA template. TCRdb fed the reads into MiXCR, producing one record per CDR3 protein. This sample has roughly 290,000 distinct CDR3 sequences, with about three fifths found just once. Sequencing was carried out using sorted CD4+, CD8+, or CD8+CD57+ T cells (not recorded which) from PBMCs. Receptors were obtained from a human donor with aplastic anemia.

The CDR3 loop reads CSASTGTSGRVNTGELFF. The CDR3 DNA reads as TGCAGTGCTTCAACCGGGACTAGCGGGAGGGTGAACACCGGGGAGCTGTTTTTT. The V gene is TRBV20-1, the J gene TRBJ2-2; 16 positions match TRBD2. With V trimmed by 5 bases and J by 1 base, 7 bases remained unmatched. The CDR3 length is 18 residues. Germline CDR1 reads DFQATT; CDR2 reads SNEGSKA (reference sequence).

Notes on this clonotype: At one end, the junction sequence differs from germline, possibly due to a read error. J is TRBJ1-1 and V is TRBV10-3, with D hard to call. The CDR3 has 16 residues. Germline V CDR1 and CDR2: ENHRY, SYGVKD. The CDR3 protein is CATTPSLGVGNTEAFF. Written as DNA, the CDR3 is TGTGCCACCACTCCAAGCCTGGGAGTGGGGAACACTGAAGCCTTCTTT.

The V call is TRBV7-2, the J call TRBJ2-3; tentatively, D is TRBD1 (6 bases). This CDR3 spans 15 amino acids. V shed 5 bases and J shed 5 bases, with 17 bases lying between them. From germline, CDR1 is SGHTA and CDR2 FQGNSA. This CDR3 reads CASSAPGQGRDTQYF. CDR3 coding DNA: TGTGCCAGCAGCGCACCGGGACAAGGAAGAGATACGCAGTATTTT. The variable domain in full, with the rest retrieved from reference TRBV7-2 and TRBJ2-3, is GAGVSQSPSNKVTEKGKDVELRCDPISGHTALYWYRQSLGQGLEFLIYFQGNSAPDKSGLPSDRFSAERTGGSVSTLTIQRTQQEDSAVYLCASSAPGQGRDTQYFGPGTRLTVL.

There are many counts of this clonotype. The chain links TRBV18 to TRBJ1-2; no definite D call. This CDR3 has 13 amino acids. Trimming pared 6 bases from V and 3 bases from J, leaving 11 bases between. CDR1 and CDR2 (germline): KGHSH, LQKENI. Here the CDR3 reads CASSLERDYGYTF. The CDR3 region has the DNA TGTGCCAGCTCCCTGGAAAGGGACTATGGCTACACCTTC.

This clonotype turned up a few times. The rearrangement joins TRBV7-6 to TRBJ2-7, with 7 nucleotides matching TRBD1. The ends lost 4 bases at V and 7 bases at J; junction bases unmatched: 7. The V gene's germline CDR1 is SGHVS and CDR2 FNYEAQ. CDR3 size: 13 residues. CDR3 amino acids: CASSSQGVGEQYF. CDR3 DNA sequence: TGTGCCAGCAGCTCCCAGGGGGTGGGTGAGCAGTACTTC.

This chain joins TRBV7-8 and TRBJ2-7; TRBD1 might be the D (5 bases). Germline CDR1 reads SGHVS; CDR2 reads FQNEAQ. V lost 5 bases and J lost 8, with 13 bases in between. The CDR3 has 12 amino acids. The CDR3 nucleotides are TGTGCCAGCAGCACCCGACAGAGCAAGCAGTACTTC. It translates to CASSTRQSKQYF.

The sample holds one count of this clonotype. The genes are TRBV7-6 and TRBJ2-5; D might be TRBD2 (6 bases). The CDR3 length is 14 residues. V lost 0 bases and J 5 bases, leaving 10 bases between the germline ends. Germline V gene lookup returns CDR1 SGHVS and CDR2 FNYEAQ. The CDR3: CASSLATGRETQYF. In nucleotides, the CDR3 is TGTGCCAGCAGCTTAGCCACGGGGAGGGAGACCCAGTACTTC.

This clonotype was found a few times. The chain couples TRBV7-2 to TRBJ2-3; D might be TRBD2 (6 bases). Germline V lookup: CDR1 SGHTA, CDR2 FQGNSA. The CDR3 spans 12 residues. V lost 1 base and J lost 12, with 11 bases in between. As DNA, the CDR3 is TGTGCCAGCAGCTTAGTAGGGACTCCCCAGTATTTT. Its translation: CASSLVGTPQYF. Using reference TRBV7-2 and TRBJ2-3 for the parts outside the CDR3, the full variable domain is GAGVSQSPSNKVTEKGKDVELRCDPISGHTALYWYRQSLGQGLEFLIYFQGNSAPDKSGLPSDRFSAERTGGSVSTLTIQRTQQEDSAVYLCASSLVGTPQYFGPGTRLTVL.

The V call is TRBV24-1, the J call TRBJ2-3; TRBD2 matches 9 bases. The CDR3 spans 13 residues. Trimming took 5 bases from V and 4 from J; bases not matched to a gene: 0. Germline V gene data show CDR1 as KGHDR and CDR2 as SFDVKD. The CDR3, as DNA: TGTGCCACCAGTGTAGCGGGAGCAGATACGCAGTATTTT. Residues: CATSVAGADTQYF.